The clone carrying this T cell receptor beta chain came up a few times. Its cognate antigen is unknown. The sample is drawn from a study of identical twins. Each CDR3 protein gets one entry after TCRdb re-called the 5' RACE reads with MiXCR. Among 500,000 or so distinct CDR3 sequences listed, 14% were seen once. Findings and caveats of the study: Zero-insertion analyses might be partly confounded by invariant T cells like MAIT and iNKT. Insertions ran lower in abundant cord blood beta clonotypes, though not in memory repertoires.

The same data also contributed to another study, on yellow fever vaccine responses in identical twins. That work states: Twins' vaccine T cell response reportedly seemed partly convergent, partly personalized.

The sequenced sample was CD4+ T cells sorted from blood. The sequence derives from a woman aged 18-29 years in good health.

The CDR3 nucleotides read TGCGCCAGCAACCAGGACAGGAAGAACACCGGGGAGCTGTTTTTT. Amino acid sequence: CASNQDRKNTGELFF. V is TRBV5-1 and J is TRBJ2-2, with TRBD1 identical over 7 bases. Per germline, CDR1 SGHRS and CDR2 YFSETQ. V lost 6 bases to trimming and J lost 1 base; unmatched junction nucleotides: 6. This CDR3 contains 15 residues.